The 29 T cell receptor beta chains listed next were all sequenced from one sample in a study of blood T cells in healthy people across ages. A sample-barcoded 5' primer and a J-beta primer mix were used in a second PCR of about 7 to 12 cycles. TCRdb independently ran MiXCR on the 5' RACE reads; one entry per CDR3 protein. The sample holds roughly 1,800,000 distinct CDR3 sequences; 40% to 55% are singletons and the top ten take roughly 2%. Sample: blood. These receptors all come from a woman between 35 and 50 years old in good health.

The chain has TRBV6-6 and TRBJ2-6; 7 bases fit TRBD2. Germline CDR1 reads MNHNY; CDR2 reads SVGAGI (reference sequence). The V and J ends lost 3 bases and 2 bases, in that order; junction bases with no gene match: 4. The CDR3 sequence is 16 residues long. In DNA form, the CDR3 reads TGTGCCAGCAGTTATCTACGGGAGGCTGGGGCCAACGTCCTGACTTTC. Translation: CASSYLREAGANVLTF.

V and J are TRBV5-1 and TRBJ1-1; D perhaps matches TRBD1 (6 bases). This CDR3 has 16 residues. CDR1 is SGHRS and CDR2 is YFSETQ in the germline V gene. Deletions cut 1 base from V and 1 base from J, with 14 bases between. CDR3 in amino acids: CASSLTQGSGNTEAFF. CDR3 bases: TGCGCCAGCAGCTTGACCCAGGGGTCGGGGAACACTGAAGCTTTCTTT.

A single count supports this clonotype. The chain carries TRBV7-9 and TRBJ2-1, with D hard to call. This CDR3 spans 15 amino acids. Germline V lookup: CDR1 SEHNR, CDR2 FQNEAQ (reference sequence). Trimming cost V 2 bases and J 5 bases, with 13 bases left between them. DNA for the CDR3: TGTGCCAGCAGCTTACGAGAGGTAAACGACAATGAGCAGTTCTTC. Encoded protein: CASSLREVNDNEQFF.

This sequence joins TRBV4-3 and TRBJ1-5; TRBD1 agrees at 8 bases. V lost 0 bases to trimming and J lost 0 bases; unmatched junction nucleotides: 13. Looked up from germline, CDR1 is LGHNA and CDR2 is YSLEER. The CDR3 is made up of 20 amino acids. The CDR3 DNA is TGCGCCAGCAGCCAAGATTGGGGCAGGGGGCCAGAAAATAGCAATCAGCCCCAGCATTTT. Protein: CASSQDWGRGPENSNQPQHF.

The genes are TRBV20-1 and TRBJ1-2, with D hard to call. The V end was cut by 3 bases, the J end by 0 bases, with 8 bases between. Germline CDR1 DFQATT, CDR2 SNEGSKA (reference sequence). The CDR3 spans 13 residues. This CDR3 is CSASGNTNYGYTF. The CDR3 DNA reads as TGCAGTGCTAGCGGAAATACTAACTATGGCTACACCTTC.

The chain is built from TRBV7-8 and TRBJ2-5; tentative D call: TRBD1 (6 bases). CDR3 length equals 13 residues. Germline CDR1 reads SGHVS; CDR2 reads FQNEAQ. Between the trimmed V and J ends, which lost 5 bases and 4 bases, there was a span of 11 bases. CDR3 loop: CASSMTGPETQYF. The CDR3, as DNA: TGTGCCAGCAGCATGACAGGTCCAGAGACCCAGTACTTC.

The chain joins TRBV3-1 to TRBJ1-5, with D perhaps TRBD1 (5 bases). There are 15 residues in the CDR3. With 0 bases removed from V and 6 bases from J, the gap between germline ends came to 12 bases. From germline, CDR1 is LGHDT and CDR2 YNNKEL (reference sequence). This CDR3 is CASSQDDGGGQPQHF. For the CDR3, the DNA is TGTGCCAGCAGCCAAGATGACGGTGGGGGTCAGCCCCAGCATTTT. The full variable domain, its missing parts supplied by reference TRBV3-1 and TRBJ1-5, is DTAVSQTPKYLVTQMGNDKSIKCEQNLGHDTMYWYKQDSKKFLKIMFSYNNKELIINETVPNRFSPKSPDKAHLNLHINSLELGDSAVYFCASSQDDGGGQPQHFGDGTRLSIL.

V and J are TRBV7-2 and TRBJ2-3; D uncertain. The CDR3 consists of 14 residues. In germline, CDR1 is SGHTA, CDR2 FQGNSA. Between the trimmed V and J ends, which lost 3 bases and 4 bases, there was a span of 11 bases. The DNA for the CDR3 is TGTGCCAGCAGCTTCGGGCTAGTTTCAGATACGCAGTATTTT. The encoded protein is CASSFGLVSDTQYF.

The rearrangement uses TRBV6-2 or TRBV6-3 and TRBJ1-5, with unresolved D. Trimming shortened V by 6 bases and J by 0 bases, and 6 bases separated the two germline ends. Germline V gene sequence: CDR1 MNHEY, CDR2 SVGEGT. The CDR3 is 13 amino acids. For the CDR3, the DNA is TGTGCCAGCAGCGTCAATAGCAATCAGCCCCAGCATTTT. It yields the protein CASSVNSNQPQHF.

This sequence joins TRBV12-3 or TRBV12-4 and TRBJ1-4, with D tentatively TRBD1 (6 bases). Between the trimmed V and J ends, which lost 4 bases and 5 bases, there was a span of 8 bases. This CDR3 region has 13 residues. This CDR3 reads CASSYRENEKLFF. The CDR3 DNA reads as TGTGCCAGCAGTTACAGGGAAAATGAAAAACTGTTTTTT.

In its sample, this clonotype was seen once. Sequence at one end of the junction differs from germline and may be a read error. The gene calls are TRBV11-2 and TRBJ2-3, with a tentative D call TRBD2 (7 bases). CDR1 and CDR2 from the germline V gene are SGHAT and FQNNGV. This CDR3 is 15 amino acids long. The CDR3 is CASSLDGGWTDTRYF. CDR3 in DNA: TGCGCCAGCAGCTTAGACGGGGGGTGGACAGATACGCGGTATTTT. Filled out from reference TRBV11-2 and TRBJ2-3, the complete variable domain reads EAGVAQSPRYKIIEKRQSVAFWCNPISGHATLYWYQQILGQGPKLLIQFQNNGVVDDSQLPKDRFSAERLKGVDSTLKIQPAKLEDSAVYLCASSLDGGWTDTRYFGPGTRLTVL.

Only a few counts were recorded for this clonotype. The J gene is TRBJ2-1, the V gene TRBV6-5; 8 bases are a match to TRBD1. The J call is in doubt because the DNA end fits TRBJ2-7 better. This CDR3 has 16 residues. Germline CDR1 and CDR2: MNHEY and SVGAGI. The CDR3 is CASSYSTGETYNEQYF. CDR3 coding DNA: TGTGCCAGCAGTTACTCGACAGGGGAGACCTACAATGAGCAGTACTTC.

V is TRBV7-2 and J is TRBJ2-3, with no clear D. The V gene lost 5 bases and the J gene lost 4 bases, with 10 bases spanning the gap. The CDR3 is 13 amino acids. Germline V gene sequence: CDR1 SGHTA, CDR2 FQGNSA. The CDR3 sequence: CASSPTVADTQYF. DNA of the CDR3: TGTGCCAGCAGCCCGACGGTAGCAGATACGCAGTATTTT.

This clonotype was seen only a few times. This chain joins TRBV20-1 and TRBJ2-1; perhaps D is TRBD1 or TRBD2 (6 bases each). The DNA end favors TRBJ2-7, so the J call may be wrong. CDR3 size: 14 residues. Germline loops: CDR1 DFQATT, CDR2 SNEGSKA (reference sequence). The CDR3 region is CSAISGADSYEQYF. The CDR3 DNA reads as TGCAGTGCTATCTCGGGGGCCGATTCCTACGAGCAGTACTTC.

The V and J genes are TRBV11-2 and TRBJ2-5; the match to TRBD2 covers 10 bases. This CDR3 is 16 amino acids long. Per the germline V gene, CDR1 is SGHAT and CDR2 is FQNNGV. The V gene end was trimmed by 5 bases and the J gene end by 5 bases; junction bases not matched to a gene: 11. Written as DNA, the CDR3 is TGTGCCAGCAGCCGAACACTAGCGGGGCTTGGGGAGACCCAGTACTTC. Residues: CASSRTLAGLGETQYF.

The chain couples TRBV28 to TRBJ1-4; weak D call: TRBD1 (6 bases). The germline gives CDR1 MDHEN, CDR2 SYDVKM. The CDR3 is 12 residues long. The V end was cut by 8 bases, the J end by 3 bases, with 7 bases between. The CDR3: CASGTPNEKLFF. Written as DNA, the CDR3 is TGTGCCAGCGGGACACCTAATGAAAAACTGTTTTTT.

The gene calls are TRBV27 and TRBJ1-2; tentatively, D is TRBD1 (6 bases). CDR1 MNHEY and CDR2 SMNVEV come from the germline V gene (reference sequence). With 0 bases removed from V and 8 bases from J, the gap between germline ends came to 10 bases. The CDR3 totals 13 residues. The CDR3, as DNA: TGTGCCAGCAGTTTATCCGAGGGGGACGGCTACACCTTC. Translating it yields CASSLSEGDGYTF.

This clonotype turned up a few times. As DNA, the CDR3 is TGTGCCAGCAGACGTAGCGGGGGGGCCGTGGAGACCCAGTACTTC. Its protein product is CASRRSGGAVETQYF. The chain employs TRBV28 and TRBJ2-5; the match to TRBD2 covers 11 bases. CDR3 length equals 15 residues. From germline, CDR1 is MDHEN and CDR2 SYDVKM. V was pared by 6 bases and J by 5 bases, with 8 bases of the junction left unmatched.

In DNA form, the CDR3 reads TGTGCCAGCAGGTACCCTCCGGGACAGGGGAGGAGTGGCTACACCTTC. Translation: CASRYPPGQGRSGYTF. The chain links TRBV28 to TRBJ1-2; 10 bases align to TRBD1. Germline lookup yields CDR1 MDHEN and CDR2 SYDVKM. CDR3 size: 16 residues. V shed 6 bases and J 7 bases; nucleotides not matched to a gene: 14.

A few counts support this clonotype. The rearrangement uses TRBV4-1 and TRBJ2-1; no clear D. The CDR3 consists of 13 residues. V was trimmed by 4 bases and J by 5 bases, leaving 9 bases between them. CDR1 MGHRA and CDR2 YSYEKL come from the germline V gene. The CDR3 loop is CASSRPRNNEQFF. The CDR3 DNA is TGCGCCAGCAGCCGGCCAAGGAACAATGAGCAGTTCTTC.

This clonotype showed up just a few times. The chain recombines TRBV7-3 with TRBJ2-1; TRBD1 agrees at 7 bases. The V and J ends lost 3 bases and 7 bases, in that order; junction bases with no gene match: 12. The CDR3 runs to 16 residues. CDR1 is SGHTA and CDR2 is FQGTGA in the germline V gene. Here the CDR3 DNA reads TGTGCCAGCAGCTTGCGGCCGGGACAGCCGGGTAATGAGCAGTTCTTC. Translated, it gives CASSLRPGQPGNEQFF.

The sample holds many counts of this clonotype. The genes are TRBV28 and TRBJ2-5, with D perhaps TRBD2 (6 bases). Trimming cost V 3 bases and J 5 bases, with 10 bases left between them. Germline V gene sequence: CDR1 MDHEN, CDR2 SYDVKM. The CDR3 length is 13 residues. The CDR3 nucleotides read TGTGCCAGCAGTTTTTCGGGGAGGGAGACCCAGTACTTC. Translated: CASSFSGRETQYF.

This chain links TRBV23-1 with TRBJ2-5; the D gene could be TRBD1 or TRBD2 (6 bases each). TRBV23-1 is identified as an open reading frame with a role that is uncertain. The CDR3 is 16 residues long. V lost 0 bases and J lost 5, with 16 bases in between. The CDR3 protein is CASSQSNPGARETQYF. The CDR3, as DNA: TGCGCCAGCAGTCAATCGAATCCGGGGGCCCGGGAGACCCAGTACTTC.

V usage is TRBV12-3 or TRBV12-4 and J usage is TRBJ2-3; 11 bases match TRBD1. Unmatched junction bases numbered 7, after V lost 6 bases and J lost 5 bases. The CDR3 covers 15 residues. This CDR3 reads CASRLPGTGGDTQYF. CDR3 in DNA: TGTGCCAGCAGACTCCCTGGGACAGGGGGAGATACGCAGTATTTT.

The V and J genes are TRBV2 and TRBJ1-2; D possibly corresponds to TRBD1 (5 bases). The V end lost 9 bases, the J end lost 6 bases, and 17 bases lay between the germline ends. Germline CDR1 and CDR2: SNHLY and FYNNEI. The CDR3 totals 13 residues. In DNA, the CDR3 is TGTGCCAGTTCGACATCCTCGGGGGATGGCTACACCTTC. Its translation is CASSTSSGDGYTF.

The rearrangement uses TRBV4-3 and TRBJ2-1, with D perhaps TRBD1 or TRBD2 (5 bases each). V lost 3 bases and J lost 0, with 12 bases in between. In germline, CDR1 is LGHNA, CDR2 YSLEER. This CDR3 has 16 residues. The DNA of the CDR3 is TGCGCCAGCAGCCACCAGGCAGGGAGCTCCTACAATGAGCAGTTCTTC. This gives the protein CASSHQAGSSYNEQFF.

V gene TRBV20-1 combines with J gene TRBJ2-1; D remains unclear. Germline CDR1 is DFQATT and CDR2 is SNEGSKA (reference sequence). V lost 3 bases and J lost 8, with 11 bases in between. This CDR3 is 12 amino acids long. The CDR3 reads CSASESLDEQFF. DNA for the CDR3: TGCAGTGCTAGCGAGTCTTTGGATGAGCAGTTCTTC.

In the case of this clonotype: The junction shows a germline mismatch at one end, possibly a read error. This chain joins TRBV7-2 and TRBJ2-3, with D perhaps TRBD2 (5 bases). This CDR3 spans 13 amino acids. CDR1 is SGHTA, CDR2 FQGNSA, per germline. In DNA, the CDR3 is TGTGCCGGCAGCGTCTCGAGGGATGATACGCAGTATTTT. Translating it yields CAGSVSRDDTQYF.

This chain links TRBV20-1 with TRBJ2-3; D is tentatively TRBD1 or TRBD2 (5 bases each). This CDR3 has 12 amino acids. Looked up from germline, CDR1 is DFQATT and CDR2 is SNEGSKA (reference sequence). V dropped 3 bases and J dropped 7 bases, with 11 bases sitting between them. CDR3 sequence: CSASHGTYTQYF. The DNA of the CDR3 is TGCAGTGCTAGCCACGGGACGTATACGCAGTATTTT.